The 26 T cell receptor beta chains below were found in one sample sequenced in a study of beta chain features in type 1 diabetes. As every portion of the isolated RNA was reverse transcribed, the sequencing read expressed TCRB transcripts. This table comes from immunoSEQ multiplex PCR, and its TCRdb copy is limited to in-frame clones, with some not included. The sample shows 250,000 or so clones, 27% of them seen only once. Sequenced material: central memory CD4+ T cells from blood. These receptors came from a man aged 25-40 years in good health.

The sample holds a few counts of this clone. CDR3 protein: CASSPRQQTNTGELFF. DNA of the CDR3: TGTGCCAGCTCACCAAGACAGCAAACGAACACCGGGGAGCTGTTTTTT. The V gene is TRBV18, the J gene TRBJ2-2; tentatively, D is TRBD1 (5 bases). The V end was cut by 2 bases, the J end by 0 bases, with 10 bases between. Germline V gene data show CDR1 as KGHSH and CDR2 as LQKENI. The CDR3 sequence is 16 residues long.

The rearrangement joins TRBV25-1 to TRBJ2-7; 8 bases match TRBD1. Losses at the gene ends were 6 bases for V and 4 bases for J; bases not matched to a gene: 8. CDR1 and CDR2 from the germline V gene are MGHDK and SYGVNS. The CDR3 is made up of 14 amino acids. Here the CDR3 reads CASRDQGAPYEQYF. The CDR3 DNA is TGTGCCAGCAGAGATCAGGGGGCCCCTTACGAGCAGTACTTC.

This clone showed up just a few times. For the CDR3, the DNA is TGCGCCAGCAGCTTGGAGGCGGGGGCGCGTAGGATGGAGCAGTTCTTC. This translates into CASSLEAGARRMEQFF. The rearrangement joins TRBV5-1 to TRBJ2-1, with D perhaps TRBD2 (7 bases). Trimming took 0 bases from V and 10 from J, leaving 20 bases between them. CDR3 length equals 16 residues. Germline V lookup: CDR1 SGHRS, CDR2 YFSETQ.

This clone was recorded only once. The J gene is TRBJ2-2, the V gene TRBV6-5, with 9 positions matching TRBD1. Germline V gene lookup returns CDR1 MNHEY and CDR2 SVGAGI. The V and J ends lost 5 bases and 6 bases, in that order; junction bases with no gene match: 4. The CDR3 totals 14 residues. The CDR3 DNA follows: TGTGCCAGCAGTCAACAGGGGGCCGCCGGGGAGCTGTTTTTT. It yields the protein CASSQQGAAGELFF.

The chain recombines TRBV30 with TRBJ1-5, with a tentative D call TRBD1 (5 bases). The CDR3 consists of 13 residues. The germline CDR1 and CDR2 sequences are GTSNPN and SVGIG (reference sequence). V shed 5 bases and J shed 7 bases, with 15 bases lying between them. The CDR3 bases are TGTGCCTGGGCCCGGGGCCAAGGGCAGCCCCAGCATTTT. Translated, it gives CAWARGQGQPQHF.

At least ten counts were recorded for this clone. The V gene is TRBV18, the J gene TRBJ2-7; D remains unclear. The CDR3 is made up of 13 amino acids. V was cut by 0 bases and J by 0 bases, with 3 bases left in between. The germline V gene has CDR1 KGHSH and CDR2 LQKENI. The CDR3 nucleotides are TGTGCCAGCTCACCACCGAGCTCCTACGAGCAGTACTTC. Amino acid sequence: CASSPPSSYEQYF.

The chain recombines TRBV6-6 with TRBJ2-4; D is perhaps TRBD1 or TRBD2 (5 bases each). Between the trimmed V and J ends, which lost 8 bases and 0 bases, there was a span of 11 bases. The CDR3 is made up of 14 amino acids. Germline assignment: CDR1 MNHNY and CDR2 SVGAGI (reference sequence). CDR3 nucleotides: TGTGCCAGCGGGGGACCCCTAGCCAAAAACATTCAGTACTTC. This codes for CASGGPLAKNIQYF.

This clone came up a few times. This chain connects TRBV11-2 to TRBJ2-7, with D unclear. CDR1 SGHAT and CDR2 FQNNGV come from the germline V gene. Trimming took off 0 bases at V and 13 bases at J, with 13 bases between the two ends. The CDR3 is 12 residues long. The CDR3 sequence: CASSLDVGRSYF. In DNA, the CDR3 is TGTGCCAGCAGCTTAGATGTGGGCCGGAGTTACTTC.

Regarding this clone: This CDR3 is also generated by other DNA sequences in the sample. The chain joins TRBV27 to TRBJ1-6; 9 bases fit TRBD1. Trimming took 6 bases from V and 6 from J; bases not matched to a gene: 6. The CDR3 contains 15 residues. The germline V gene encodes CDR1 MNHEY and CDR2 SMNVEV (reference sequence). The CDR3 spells CASSPTDRGNSPLHF. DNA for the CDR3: TGTGCCAGCAGCCCAACGGACAGGGGTAATTCACCCCTCCACTTT.

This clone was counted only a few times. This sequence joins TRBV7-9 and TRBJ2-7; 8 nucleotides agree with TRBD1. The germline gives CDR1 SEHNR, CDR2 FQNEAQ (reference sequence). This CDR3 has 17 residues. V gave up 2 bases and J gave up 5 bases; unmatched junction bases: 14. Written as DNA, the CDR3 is TGTGCCAGCAGCTTATCAGGACAGGGCGTGACGATGAACGAGCAGTACTTC. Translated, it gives CASSLSGQGVTMNEQYF. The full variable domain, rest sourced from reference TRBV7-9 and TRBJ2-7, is DTGVSQNPRHKITKRGQNVTFRCDPISEHNRLYWYRQTLGQGPEFLTYFQNEAQLEKSRLLSDRFSAERPKGSFSTLEIQRTEQGDSAMYLCASSLSGQGVTMNEQYFGPGTRLTVT.

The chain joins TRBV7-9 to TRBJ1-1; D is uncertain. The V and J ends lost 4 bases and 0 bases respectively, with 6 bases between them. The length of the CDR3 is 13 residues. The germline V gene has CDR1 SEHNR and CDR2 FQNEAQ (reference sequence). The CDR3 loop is CASSSGVNTEAFF. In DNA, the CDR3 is TGTGCCAGCAGCTCCGGAGTGAACACTGAAGCTTTCTTT.

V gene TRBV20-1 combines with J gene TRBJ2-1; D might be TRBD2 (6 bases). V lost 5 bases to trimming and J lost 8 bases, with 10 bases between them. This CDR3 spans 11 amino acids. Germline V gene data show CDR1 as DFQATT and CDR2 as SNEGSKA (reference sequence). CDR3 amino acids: CSAPRRDEQFF. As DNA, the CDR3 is TGCAGTGCTCCCAGGAGGGATGAGCAGTTCTTC.

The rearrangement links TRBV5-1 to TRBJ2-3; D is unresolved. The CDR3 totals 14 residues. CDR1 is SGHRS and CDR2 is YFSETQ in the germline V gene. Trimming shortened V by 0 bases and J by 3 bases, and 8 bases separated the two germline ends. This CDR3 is CASSLEAETDTQYF. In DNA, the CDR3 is TGCGCCAGCAGCTTGGAAGCAGAAACAGATACGCAGTATTTT.

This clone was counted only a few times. The CDR3 is CSTQTGDEQYF. The DNA of the CDR3 is TGCAGCACCCAGACAGGGGACGAGCAGTACTTC. This sequence joins TRBV29-1 and TRBJ2-7; 8 nucleotides match TRBD1. The CDR3 has 11 amino acids. Germline CDR1 SQVTM, CDR2 ANQGSEA. Trimming at V came to 8 bases and at J to 5 bases, leaving 5 bases not matched to a gene.

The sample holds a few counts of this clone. The CDR3 here is CASSERRLAGNNEQFF. As DNA, the CDR3 is TGTGCCAGCAGTGAAAGAAGGCTAGCGGGAAACAATGAGCAGTTCTTC. The rearrangement joins TRBV2 to TRBJ2-1; 9 bases are shared with TRBD2. Germline CDR1 and CDR2: SNHLY and FYNNEI. CDR3 size: 16 residues. With 2 bases clipped from V and 5 bases from J, the junction kept 7 bases outside the gene matches.

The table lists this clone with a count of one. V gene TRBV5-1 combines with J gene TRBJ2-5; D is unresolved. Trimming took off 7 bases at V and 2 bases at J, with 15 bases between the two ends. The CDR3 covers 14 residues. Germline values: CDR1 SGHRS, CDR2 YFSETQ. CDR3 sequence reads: CASLEDKAQETQYF. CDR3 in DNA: TGCGCCAGCCTCGAAGATAAGGCACAAGAGACCCAGTACTTC.

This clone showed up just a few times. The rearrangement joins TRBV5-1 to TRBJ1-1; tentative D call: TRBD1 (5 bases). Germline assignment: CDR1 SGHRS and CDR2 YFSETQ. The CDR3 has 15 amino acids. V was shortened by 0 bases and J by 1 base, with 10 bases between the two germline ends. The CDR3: CASSLVPGSNTEAFF. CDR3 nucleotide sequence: TGCGCCAGCAGCTTGGTGCCAGGGTCGAACACTGAAGCTTTCTTT. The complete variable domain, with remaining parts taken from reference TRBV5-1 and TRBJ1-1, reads KAGVTQTPRYLIKTRGQQVTLSCSPISGHRSVSWYQQTPGQGLQFLFEYFSETQRNKGNFPGRFSGRQFSNSRSEMNVSTLELGDSALYLCASSLVPGSNTEAFFGQGTRLTVV.

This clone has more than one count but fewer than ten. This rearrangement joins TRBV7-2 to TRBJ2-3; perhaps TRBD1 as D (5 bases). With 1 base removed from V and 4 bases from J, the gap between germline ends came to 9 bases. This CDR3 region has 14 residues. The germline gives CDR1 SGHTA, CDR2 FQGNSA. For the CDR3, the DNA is TGTGCCAGCAGCTTAGGGGGCATAGCAGATACGCAGTATTTT. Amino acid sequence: CASSLGGIADTQYF.

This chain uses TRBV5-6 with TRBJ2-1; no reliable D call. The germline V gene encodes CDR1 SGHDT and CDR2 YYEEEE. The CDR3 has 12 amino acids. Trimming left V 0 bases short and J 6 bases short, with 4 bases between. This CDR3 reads CASSLVPNEQFF. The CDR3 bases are TGTGCCAGCAGCTTGGTGCCCAATGAGCAGTTCTTC.

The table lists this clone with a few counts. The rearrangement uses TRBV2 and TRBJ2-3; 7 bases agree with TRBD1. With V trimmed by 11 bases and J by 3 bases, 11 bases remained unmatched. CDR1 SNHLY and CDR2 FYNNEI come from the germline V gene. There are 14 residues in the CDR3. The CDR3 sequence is CAGKTGLGTDTQYF. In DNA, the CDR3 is TGTGCCGGGAAGACAGGGCTTGGGACAGATACGCAGTATTTT.

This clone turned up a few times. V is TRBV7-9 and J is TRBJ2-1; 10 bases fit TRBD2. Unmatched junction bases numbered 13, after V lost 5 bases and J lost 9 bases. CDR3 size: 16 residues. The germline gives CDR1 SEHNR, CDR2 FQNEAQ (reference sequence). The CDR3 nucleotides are TGTGCCAGCAGCCCTCGGCGGAGCGGGAGGGCAGCTGAGCAGTTCTTC. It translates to CASSPRRSGRAAEQFF.

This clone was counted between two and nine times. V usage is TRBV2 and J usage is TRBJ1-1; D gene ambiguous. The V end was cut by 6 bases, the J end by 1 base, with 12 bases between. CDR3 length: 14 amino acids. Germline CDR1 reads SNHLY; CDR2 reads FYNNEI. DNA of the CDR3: TGTGCCAGCAGCCTGGCGTGGCAGAACACTGAAGCTTTCTTT. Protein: CASSLAWQNTEAFF.

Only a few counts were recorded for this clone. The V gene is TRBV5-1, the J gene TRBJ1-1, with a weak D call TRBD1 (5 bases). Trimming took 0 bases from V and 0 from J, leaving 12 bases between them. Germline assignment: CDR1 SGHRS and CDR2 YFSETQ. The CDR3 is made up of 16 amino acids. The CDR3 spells CASSLEGRTMNTEAFF. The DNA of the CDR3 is TGCGCCAGCAGCTTGGAGGGACGGACGATGAACACTGAAGCTTTCTTT. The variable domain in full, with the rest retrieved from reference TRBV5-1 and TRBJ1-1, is KAGVTQTPRYLIKTRGQQVTLSCSPISGHRSVSWYQQTPGQGLQFLFEYFSETQRNKGNFPGRFSGRQFSNSRSEMNVSTLELGDSALYLCASSLEGRTMNTEAFFGQGTRLTVV.

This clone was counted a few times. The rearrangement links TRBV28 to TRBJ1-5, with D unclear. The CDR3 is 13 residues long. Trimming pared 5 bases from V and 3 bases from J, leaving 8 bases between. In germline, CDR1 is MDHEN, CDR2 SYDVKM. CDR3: CASSLSYNQPQHF. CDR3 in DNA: TGTGCCAGCAGTCTTTCATACAATCAGCCCCAGCATTTT.

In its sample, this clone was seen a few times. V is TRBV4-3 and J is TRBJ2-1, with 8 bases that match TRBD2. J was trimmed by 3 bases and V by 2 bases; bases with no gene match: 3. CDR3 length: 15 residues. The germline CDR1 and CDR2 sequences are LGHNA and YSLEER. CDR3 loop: CASSQTSGIYNEQFF. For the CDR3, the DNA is TGCGCCAGCAGCCAAACTAGCGGCATCTACAATGAGCAGTTCTTC.

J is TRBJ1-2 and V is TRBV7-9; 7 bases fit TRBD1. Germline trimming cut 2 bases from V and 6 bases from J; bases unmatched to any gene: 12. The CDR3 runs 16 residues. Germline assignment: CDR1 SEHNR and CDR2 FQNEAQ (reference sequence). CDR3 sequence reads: CASSLSRDRLIHGYTF. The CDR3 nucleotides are TGTGCCAGCAGCTTATCGCGGGACAGATTGATCCATGGCTACACCTTC.